This T cell receptor (beta chain) was retrieved from a study of blood T cell repertoires in COVID-19 (TCRdb year 2020). In the study overall: Samples from collaborators originated in the United States, Italy and Spain and spanned both the acute and convalescent phases of COVID-19. The material from the prospective study consisted of cDNA or gDNA derived from T cells, B-cell-depleted T cells, or PBMCs. Deeply sampled blood TCRbeta repertoires from subjects exposed to, actively infected with, or recovered from COVID-19 were included in the dataset. The repertoires were released in a freely available public database meant as a resource for research on the immune response to SARS-CoV-2. The samples were drawn from the first 160 participants of the ongoing ImmuneRACE study and from about 1,200 subjects provided by 6 global collaborators. Sample metadata almost always included a de-identified subject ID, COVID-19 status, age in years and sex. Where available, HLA class I and class II types were taken from metadata supplied by the sample provider and were not determined by assay-based typing. Overall study results and their limits: Clinical and demographic metadata were provided uncurated, with the amount varying by source and participant.

Remarks on this clone: Its specific antigen is unknown. Base qualities are missing; no much larger clone stands one base away.

CDR1 and CDR2 were assigned from the germline V gene as LGHNA and YNFKEQ. Relative to germline, V is missing 2 bases and J is missing 5 bases, with 8 bases of the junction outside any gene match. Spanning cysteine to phenylalanine, the CDR3 consists of 15 amino acids. The kept DNA is CDR3 alone, 45 bases in frame from the first base. TCRbeta CDR3 regions were amplified from genomic DNA using the immunoSEQ Assay, a bias-controlled multiplex PCR. As for how the authors treated the data: Nucleated cell counts per sample were estimated from amplification of reference gene primers within the assay. To quantify the absolute abundance of each unique TCRbeta CDR3 rearrangement, sequence reads were collapsed and filtered. For each sample, productive Simpson clonality was calculated as the square root of Simpson's diversity index across productive rearrangements. TCRdb stores this immuneACCESS table with in-frame sequences only. Part of the clones is absent; in the studies checked, under half of the shortfall reflects unresolved V genes, and no reason is known for the rest. That table gives V, J and clone size, and the DNA gave D and trimming. The sample includes some 670,000 clones, with just under 90% observed a single time. About 0.24% of the sample lies in the top ten.

The collaborating institutions used their own protocols to collect whole blood in K2EDTA tubes. For TCRbeta analysis, collaborators shipped samples in one of three forms: frozen whole blood, isolated PBMCs, or DNA extracted from either of those sample types. The chain joins TRBV4-2 to TRBJ1-1, with 7 bases in between that match TRBD1. Sequencing was done on a sample of peripheral blood. This clonotype was sampled from a woman aged 18-29 years with acute or convalescent COVID-19. The DNA is as follows: TGTGCCAGCAGCCAACCAGACAGGGCTCGGACTGAAGCTTTCTTT. This sequence encodes CASSQPDRARTEAFF.